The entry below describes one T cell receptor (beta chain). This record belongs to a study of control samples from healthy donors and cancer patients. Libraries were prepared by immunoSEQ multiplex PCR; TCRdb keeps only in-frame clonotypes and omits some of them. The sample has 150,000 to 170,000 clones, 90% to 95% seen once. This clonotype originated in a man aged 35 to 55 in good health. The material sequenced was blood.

The CDR3 spells CASSLPHLGSGANVLTF. The CDR3 nucleotides read TGCGCCAGCAGCCTGCCCCATCTGGGGAGCGGGGCCAACGTCCTGACTTTC. J is TRBJ2-6 and V is TRBV5-1, with D possibly TRBD2 on 5 matching bases. Trimming cost V 4 bases and J 4 bases, with 18 bases left between them. The CDR3 has 17 residues. The germline V gene has CDR1 SGHRS and CDR2 YFSETQ.